This T cell receptor beta chain was documented in a study of blood T cell repertoires in COVID-19. Looking at the study overall: Samples taken during acute and convalescent COVID-19 were collected in the United States, Italy and Spain. T cells, B-cell-depleted T cells, or PBMCs supplied cDNA or gDNA.

Original methodology: Reference gene primer amplification gave nucleated cell count estimates. Profiling relied on immunoSEQ multiplex PCR, and the TCRdb table lists in-frame clones only, not all of them. The V and J calls and the clone size are those of that table, but D and trimming were determined from the DNA. The sample carries about 33,000 clones, almost 85% recorded once. The CDR3 totals 15 residues. Trimming cost V 2 bases and J 6 bases; bases outside gene matches: 10. The germline V gene has CDR1 SGHTS and CDR2 YDEGEE. The TCR comes from a man in his 60s with active COVID-19. The chain couples TRBV5-8 to TRBJ1-1; 7 bases align to TRBD1. The source material was peripheral blood. CDR3 loop: CASSLGAGGKAEAFF. The CDR3 DNA reads TGTGCCAGCAGCTTAGGGGCAGGGGGTAAAGCTGAAGCTTTCTTT.